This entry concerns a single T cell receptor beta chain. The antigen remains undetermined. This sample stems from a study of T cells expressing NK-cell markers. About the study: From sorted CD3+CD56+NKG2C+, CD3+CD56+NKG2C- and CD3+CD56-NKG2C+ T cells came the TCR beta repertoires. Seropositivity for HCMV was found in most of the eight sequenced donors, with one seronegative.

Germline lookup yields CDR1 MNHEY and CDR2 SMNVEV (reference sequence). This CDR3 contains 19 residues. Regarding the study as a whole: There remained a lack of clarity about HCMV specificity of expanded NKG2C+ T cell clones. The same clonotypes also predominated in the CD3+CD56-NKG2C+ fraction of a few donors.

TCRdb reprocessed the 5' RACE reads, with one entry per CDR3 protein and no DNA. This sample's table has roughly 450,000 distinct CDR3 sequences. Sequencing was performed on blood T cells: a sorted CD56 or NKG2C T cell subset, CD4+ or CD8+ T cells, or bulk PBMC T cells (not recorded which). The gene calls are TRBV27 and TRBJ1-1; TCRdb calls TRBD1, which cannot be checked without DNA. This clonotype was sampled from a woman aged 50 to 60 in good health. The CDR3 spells CASSLSGVGGQRGGAEAFF.